The present entry profiles one T cell receptor beta chain with its context. Germline CDR1 and CDR2: MDHEN and SYDVKM. The CDR3 is 15 amino acids. V shed 3 bases, J shed 6 bases, and the junction held 9 bases outside the gene matches. Repertoires were generated with immunoSEQ multiplex PCR, while TCRdb's copy carries only in-frame clones and drops some. This sample has about 15,000 clones, with about 91% found just once. This sample is part of a study of blood T cell repertoires in COVID-19. Study overall: Sites in the United States, Italy and Spain provided acute and convalescent COVID-19 samples.

V usage is TRBV28 and J usage is TRBJ2-7; 9 bases fit TRBD1. The sample taken for sequencing was peripheral blood. The receptor was isolated from a human donor in a cohort sampled during active COVID-19. The CDR3 is CASSFFGTGSSEQYF. The CDR3 DNA reads TGTGCCAGCAGTTTCTTTGGGACAGGGTCGTCCGAGCAGTACTTC.